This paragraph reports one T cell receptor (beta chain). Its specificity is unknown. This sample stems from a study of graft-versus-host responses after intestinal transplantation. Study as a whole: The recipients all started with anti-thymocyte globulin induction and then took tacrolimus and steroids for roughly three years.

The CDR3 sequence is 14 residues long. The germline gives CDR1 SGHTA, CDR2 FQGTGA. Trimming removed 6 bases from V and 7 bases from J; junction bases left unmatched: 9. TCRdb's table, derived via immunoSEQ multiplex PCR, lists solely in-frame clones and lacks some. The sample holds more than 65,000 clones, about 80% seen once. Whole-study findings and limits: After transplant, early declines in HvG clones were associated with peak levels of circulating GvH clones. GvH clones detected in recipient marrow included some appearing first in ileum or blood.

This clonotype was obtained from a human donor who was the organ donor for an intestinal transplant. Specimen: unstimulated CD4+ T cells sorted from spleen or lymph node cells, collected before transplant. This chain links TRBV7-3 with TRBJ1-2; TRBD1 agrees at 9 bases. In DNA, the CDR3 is TGTGCCAGCAGTCTCACAGGGGGCATGAGTGGCTACACCTTC. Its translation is CASSLTGGMSGYTF.